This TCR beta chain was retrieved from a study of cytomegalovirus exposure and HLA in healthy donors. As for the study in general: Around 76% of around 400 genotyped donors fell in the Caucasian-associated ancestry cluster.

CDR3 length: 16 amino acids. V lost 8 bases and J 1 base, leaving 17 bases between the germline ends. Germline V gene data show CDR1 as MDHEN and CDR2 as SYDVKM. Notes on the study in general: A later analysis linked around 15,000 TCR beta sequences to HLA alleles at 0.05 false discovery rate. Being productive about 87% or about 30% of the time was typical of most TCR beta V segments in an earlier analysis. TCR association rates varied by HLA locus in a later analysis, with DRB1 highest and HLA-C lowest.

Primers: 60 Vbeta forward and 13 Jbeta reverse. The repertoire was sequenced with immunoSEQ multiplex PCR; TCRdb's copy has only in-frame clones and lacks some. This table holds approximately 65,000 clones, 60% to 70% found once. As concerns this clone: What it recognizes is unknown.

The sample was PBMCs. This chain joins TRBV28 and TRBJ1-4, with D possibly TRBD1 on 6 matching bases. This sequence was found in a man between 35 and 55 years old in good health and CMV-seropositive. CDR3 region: CASGHRPGETNEKLFF. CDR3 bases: TGTGCCAGCGGCCATCGCCCAGGGGAAACTAATGAAAAACTGTTTTTT. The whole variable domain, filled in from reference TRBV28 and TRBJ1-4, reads DVKVTQSSRYLVKRTGEKVFLECVQDMDHENMFWYRQDPGLGLRLIYFSYDVKMKEKGDIPEGYSVSREKKERFSLILESASTNQTSMYLCASGHRPGETNEKLFFGSGTQLSVL.